These 12 T cell receptor beta chains were all obtained from the same sample, sequenced in a study of blood T cell repertoires in COVID-19. Method: immunoSEQ multiplex PCR; TCRdb's copy keeps in-frame clones and lacks some. This table has 300,000 to 350,000 clones, 85% to 90% appearing once. The sample was PBMCs or T cells enriched from blood (not recorded which). These receptors were collected from a woman aged 25 to 39 who had recovered from COVID-19.

The gene calls are TRBV7-9 and TRBJ2-7; 9 bases align to TRBD2. Losses at the gene ends were 5 bases for V and 3 bases for J; bases not matched to a gene: 8. CDR1 and CDR2 from the germline V gene are SEHNR and FQNEAQ (reference sequence). CDR3 size: 15 residues. For the CDR3, the DNA is TGTGCCAGCAGCCCCAGACTAGCGGCGAACTACGAGCAGTACTTC. Translating it yields CASSPRLAANYEQYF.

This clone was counted a few times. V and J are TRBV11-2 and TRBJ2-1; possibly TRBD1 for D (6 bases). V lost 3 bases, J lost 6 bases, and 15 bases lay in between. The CDR3 runs to 15 residues. The germline V gene encodes CDR1 SGHAT and CDR2 FQNNGV. CDR3 nucleotide sequence: TGTGCCAGCAGCTTCGACAGGCGGGCTAGCAATGAGCAGTTCTTC. It yields the protein CASSFDRRASNEQFF.

The chain is built from TRBV5-8 and TRBJ1-5; unclear D gene. Germline V gives CDR1 SGHTS, CDR2 YDEGEE. The germline V and J ends were trimmed by 4 bases and 5 bases, with 10 bases remaining between them. CDR3 size: 13 residues. The chain's CDR3 is CASSPSGYQPQHF. CDR3 in DNA: TGTGCCAGCAGCCCCTCGGGTTATCAGCCCCAGCATTTT.

The genes are TRBV27 and TRBJ2-3; 12 positions match TRBD2. The V segment lost 5 bases and the J segment 1 base; nucleotides outside the gene matches: 7. The CDR3 runs 17 residues. Germline CDR1 MNHEY, CDR2 SMNVEV (reference sequence). CDR3 sequence: CASSPLAGGPGTDTQYF. The DNA for the CDR3 is TGTGCCAGCAGTCCCCTAGCGGGAGGGCCGGGCACAGATACGCAGTATTTT.

The chain employs TRBV30 and TRBJ1-5; D call uncertain. Germline lookup yields CDR1 GTSNPN and CDR2 SVGIG (reference sequence). Deletions cut 1 base from V and 7 bases from J, with 8 bases between. CDR3 length: 12 amino acids. The CDR3 here is CAWSAQEQPQHF. The CDR3 DNA reads TGTGCCTGGAGTGCCCAGGAACAGCCCCAGCATTTT.

This chain links TRBV28 with TRBJ1-2; D is perhaps TRBD1 (6 bases). Trimming shortened V by 5 bases and J by 5 bases, and 18 bases separated the two germline ends. Germline V gene sequence: CDR1 MDHEN, CDR2 SYDVKM. The CDR3 consists of 15 residues. CDR3 nucleotide sequence: TGTGCCAGCAGTCCATCCCCTGGACAGCTTTATGGCTACACCTTC. This sequence encodes CASSPSPGQLYGYTF.

The sample holds one count of this clone. The chain employs TRBV6-4 and TRBJ2-1; 9 positions match TRBD1. V was clipped by 0 bases and J by 9 bases; unmatched bases: 3. The CDR3 extends over 14 amino acids. Germline CDR1 MRHNA, CDR2 SNTAGT. CDR3 DNA: TGTGCCAGCAGTGACTCTACAGGGGGCGGTGAGCAGTTCTTC. It encodes CASSDSTGGGEQFF.

This clone was picked up one time. V usage is TRBV4-1 and J usage is TRBJ2-5, with D perhaps TRBD2 (5 bases). The germline gives CDR1 MGHRA, CDR2 YSYEKL. V lost 2 bases, J lost 1 base, and 11 bases lay in between. CDR3 length equals 15 residues. This CDR3 is CASSQFPRVQETQYF. The CDR3 DNA reads as TGCGCCAGCAGCCAATTTCCGCGGGTCCAAGAGACCCAGTACTTC.

V is TRBV27 and J is TRBJ2-5; D is possibly TRBD2 (5 bases). There are 13 residues in the CDR3. The V end was cut by 5 bases, the J end by 3 bases, with 10 bases between. CDR1 is MNHEY, CDR2 SMNVEV, per germline (reference sequence). The CDR3 bases are TGTGCCAGCAGTCTGCTCGGGGAAGAGACCCAGTACTTC. Residues: CASSLLGEETQYF.

The V call is TRBV10-3, the J call TRBJ2-3; a weak D match, TRBD2 (7 bases). The V end lost 3 bases, the J end lost 0 bases, and 13 bases lay between the germline ends. The germline gives CDR1 ENHRY, CDR2 SYGVKD. CDR3 length equals 16 residues. CDR3 sequence (DNA): TGTGCCATCAGTGACCTGGGGGGGCTAAGCACAGATACGCAGTATTTT. Translating gives CAISDLGGLSTDTQYF.

V and J are TRBV19 and TRBJ2-1, with TRBD2 matching 7 bases. V lost 5 bases, J lost 7 bases, and 11 bases stayed unmatched. The CDR3 is 15 amino acids. Germline-derived CDR1 and CDR2 are LNHDA and SQIVND (reference sequence). CDR3 nucleotide sequence: TGTGCCAGTAGTGCCCTAGCGGAACCTTTGAATGAGCAGTTCTTC. Translating gives CASSALAEPLNEQFF.

This clone appeared a few times. V usage is TRBV20-1 and J usage is TRBJ1-2, with D tentatively TRBD1 (5 bases). The CDR3 consists of 11 residues. Trimming cost V 5 bases and J 6 bases, with 10 bases left between them. Per germline, CDR1 DFQATT and CDR2 SNEGSKA (reference sequence). In DNA form, the CDR3 reads TGCAGTGCTTGCGCGACAGATGGCTACACCTTC. Its translation is CSACATDGYTF.